The subject of this entry is one T cell receptor beta chain. Profiling relied on immunoSEQ multiplex PCR, and the TCRdb table lists in-frame clones only, not all of them. The repertoire has hundreds of thousands of clones, around 87% of them found once; the top ten carry about 0.0094%. The data belong to a study of shared T cell receptors in the human thymus. The V and J ends lost 8 bases and 6 bases respectively, with 19 bases between them. Germline V gene lookup returns CDR1 MGHDK and CDR2 SYGVNS. CDR3 length: 14 residues. These sequences were also reported in another study, on human thymus T cells.

The J gene is TRBJ1-2, the V gene TRBV25-1; D unclear. Sequencing was performed on thymocytes. The origin of this receptor is a boy younger than two with a congenital heart defect. The CDR3 region has the DNA TGTGCCAGCGCCCTAGGAGGGAGAGGAAATGGCTACACCTTC. This gives the protein CASALGGRGNGYTF.